This paragraph covers one TCR beta chain sequence. This sample was included in a study of blood T cell repertoires in COVID-19. Study background: The cDNA or gDNA used as material had been derived from T cells, B-cell-depleted T cells, or PBMCs.

The length of the CDR3 is 12 residues. With 4 bases removed from V and 8 bases from J, the gap between germline ends came to 12 bases. Germline CDR1 is SGHNT and CDR2 is YYREEE (reference sequence). Clones were read by immunoSEQ multiplex PCR, and TCRdb kept only the in-frame ones, dropping some. Of about 80,000 clones in the sample, about 85% were seen once. This sequence originates from a human donor in a cohort sampled during active COVID-19. The gene calls are TRBV5-4 and TRBJ1-1; D is unresolved. The specimen sequenced was peripheral blood. CDR3 sequence: CASSRTGREAFF. DNA of the CDR3: TGTGCCAGCAGCCGGACGGGAAGAGAAGCTTTCTTT.